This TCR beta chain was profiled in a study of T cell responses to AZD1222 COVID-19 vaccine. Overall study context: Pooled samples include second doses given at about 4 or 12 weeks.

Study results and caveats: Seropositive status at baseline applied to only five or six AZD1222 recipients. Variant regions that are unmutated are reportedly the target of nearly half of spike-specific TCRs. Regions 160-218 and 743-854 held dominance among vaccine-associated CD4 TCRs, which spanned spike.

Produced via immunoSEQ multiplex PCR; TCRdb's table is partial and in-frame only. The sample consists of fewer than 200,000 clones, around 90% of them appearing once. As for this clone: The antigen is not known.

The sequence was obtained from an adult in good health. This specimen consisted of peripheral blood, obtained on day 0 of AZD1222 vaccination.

The CDR3 loop reads CASSPPDFGYTF. CDR3 bases: TGTGCCAGCTCACCACCGGACTTTGGCTACACCTTC. The chain combines TRBV18 with TRBJ1-2; no clear D gene. The V end was cut by 0 bases, the J end by 7 bases, with 6 bases between. CDR3 length: 12 amino acids. Germline CDR1 reads KGHSH; CDR2 reads LQKENI. Combining the CDR3 with reference TRBV18 and TRBJ1-2 gives the whole variable domain NAGVMQNPRHLVRRRGQEARLRCSPMKGHSHVYWYRQLPEEGLKFMVYLQKENIIDESGMPKERFSAEFPKEGPSILRIQQVVRGDSAAYFCASSPPDFGYTFGSGTRLTVV.